This is a list of T cell receptor beta chains from one sample in a study of TIL therapy for anti-PD-1-resistant metastatic lung cancer. Sequenced by immunoSEQ multiplex PCR; TCRdb stores in-frame clones only, minus some. The table lists approximately 97,000 clones, less than 70% of them singletons. The sequencing here drew on tumor tissue, taken at baseline. The receptors were sampled from a person aged 25 to 85 with non-small cell lung cancer. The CDR3 runs from the conserved cysteine through the conserved F or W. D genes are given only for firm matches. Clone size is given for some rows only: seen once, a few or many times, or a class if the clone is expanded.

abundance	v_gene	d_gene	j_gene	CDR3nt	CDR3aa
NA	TRBV6-5	NA	TRBJ1-4	TGTGCCAGCAGTCCGCCGGGACTACCTAATGAAAAACTGTTTTTT	CASSPPGLPNEKLFF
NA	TRBV3-1/TRBV3-2	NA	TRBJ2-2	TGTGCCAGCAGCCCCCGGACCACGTACTTCACCGGGGAGCTGTTTTTT	CASSPRTTYFTGELFF
few	TRBV7-2	TRBD2	TRBJ2-1	TGTGCCAGCAGCTTAGGGGTGATGGGCGGGAGCTGGAATGAGCAGTTCTTC	CASSLGVMGGSWNEQFF
few	TRBV2	NA	TRBJ2-7	TGTGCCTCTACCGGGGTCGTCGAGCAGTACTTC	CASTGVVEQYF
NA	TRBV28	TRBD1	TRBJ2-7	TGTGCCAGCAGCCCAGGGCAGGGGGCACGCGAGCAGTACTTC	CASSPGQGAREQYF
few	TRBV7-9	TRBD2	TRBJ2-1	TGTGCCAGCAGCTCCGGAGGTAGCGGGAGGGTGAAGAATGAGCAGTTCTTC	CASSSGGSGRVKNEQFF
few	TRBV7-6	NA	TRBJ2-3	TGTGCCAGCAGCTTAGATCAGGTGACGCAGTATTTT	CASSLDQVTQYF
NA	TRBV5-4	TRBD2	TRBJ2-7	TGTGCCAGCAGCTCTTGGCTTCCGGGACTAGCGGAAAGGCGGTCTGGAGAGCAGTACTTC	CASSSWLPGLAERRSGEQYF
once	TRBV28	TRBD1	TRBJ1-5	TGTGCCAGCAGGGAGGGACAGGGTAATCAGCCCCAGCATTTT	CASREGQGNQPQHF
once	TRBV11-3	TRBD1	TRBJ2-7	TGTGCCAGCAGCTTTGGGACAGGAAGGTACGAGCAGTACTTC	CASSFGTGRYEQYF
NA	TRBV4-3	NA	TRBJ2-3	TGCGCCAGCAGCCAAGTGGGACCGACTAGCACAGATACGCAGTATTTT	CASSQVGPTSTDTQYF
NA	TRBV6-2/TRBV6-3	NA	TRBJ1-3	TGTGCCAGCAGTTTCGTCGGAAACACCATATATTTT	CASSFVGNTIYF
NA	TRBV19	TRBD2	TRBJ2-6	TGTGCCAGTAGTCCACTAGCGGGAGGCGTTGGGGCCAACGTCCTGACTTTC	CASSPLAGGVGANVLTF
few	TRBV6-5	TRBD2	TRBJ2-5	TGTGCCAGCAGTTACTCGGGGGGGGGAAAAGAGACCCAGTACTTC	CASSYSGGGKETQYF
NA	TRBV11-3	TRBD2	TRBJ2-1	TGTGCCAGCAGCTTACGGGGGGTCTACAATGAGCAGTTCTTC	CASSLRGVYNEQFF
once	TRBV19	TRBD1	TRBJ2-6	TGTGCCAGTAGTATGGGTCCGGGACAGGACTCTGGGGCCAACGTCCTGACTTTC	CASSMGPGQDSGANVLTF
NA	TRBV5-5	TRBD1	TRBJ2-7	TGTGCCAGCAGCCCTTTAACAGGGGTGGCCTACGAGCAGTACTTC	CASSPLTGVAYEQYF
once	TRBV2	TRBD2	TRBJ2-3	TGTGCCAGCAGTGAAGCGGGACTAGCGGGCCTGTTT	CASSEAGLAGLF
few	TRBV7-8	TRBD1	TRBJ2-7	TGTGCCAGCAGCCCGTGGGACAGGGATTACGAGCAGTACTTC	CASSPWDRDYEQYF
NA	TRBV15	TRBD1	TRBJ1-1	TGTGCCACCAGCCGACAGGGGACGAACACTGAAGCTTTCTTT	CATSRQGTNTEAFF
NA	TRBV29-1	NA	TRBJ1-5	TGCAGCGTTGTACAGGGTTCGGGTCAGCCCCAGCATTTT	CSVVQGSGQPQHF
NA	TRBV3-1/TRBV3-2	NA	TRBJ1-1	TGTGCCAGCAGCTGCCCGGGGTCTGAAGCTTTCTTT	CASSCPGSEAFF
NA	TRBV4-1	TRBD1	TRBJ2-4	TGCGCCAGCAGCCAAGACAGGGGGAGAGCCAAAAACATTCAGTACTTC	CASSQDRGRAKNIQYF
NA	TRBV6-1	TRBD1	TRBJ1-2	TGTGCCAGCAGTGAACTCCCAGGGGGGTACGGCTACACCTTC	CASSELPGGYGYTF
NA	TRBV6-6	NA	TRBJ2-7	TGTGCCAGCAGCGGAAGACTCTGGAGCTCCTACGAGCAGTACTTC	CASSGRLWSSYEQYF
few	TRBV19	TRBD2	TRBJ2-5	TGTGCCAGTAGTATGACTGGGACTAGCGGTTTTACCCAAGAGACCCAGTACTTC	CASSMTGTSGFTQETQYF
NA	TRBV19	NA	TRBJ1-4	TGTGCCAGTAGGAACCGGGCGGAAAAACTGTTTTTT	CASRNRAEKLFF
NA	TRBV28	NA	TRBJ1-5	TGTGCCAGCAGTTTCAGCCGCAATCAGCCCCAGCATTTT	CASSFSRNQPQHF
NA	TRBV9	TRBD2	TRBJ2-2	TGTGCCAGCAGCGTAGATCGCGGGGGAATCGGGGAGCTGTTTTTT	CASSVDRGGIGELFF
once	TRBV28	NA	TRBJ2-3	TGTGCCTCCAGCGGGCCCACCTCTAGCACAGATACGCAGTATTTT	CASSGPTSSTDTQYF
NA	TRBV5-1	TRBD1	TRBJ1-1	TGCGCCAGCAGCTTAAGCGGACAGGGTTACACTGAAGCTTTCTTT	CASSLSGQGYTEAFF
NA	TRBV4-2	NA	TRBJ2-7	TGTGCCAGCAGCCAAGATGTCACGTATCACTACGAGCAGTACTTC	CASSQDVTYHYEQYF
NA	TRBV18	NA	TRBJ1-1	TGTGCCAGCTCACCGGCGAGCCTCTTGAACACTGAAGCTTTCTTT	CASSPASLLNTEAFF
NA	TRBV5-1	NA	TRBJ1-4	TGCGCCAGCAGATCGACAGGTGCAACTAATGAAAAACTGTTTTTT	CASRSTGATNEKLFF
NA	TRBV7-9	TRBD1	TRBJ1-5	TGTGCCAGCAGCCCGGTTAGGGGGCATCAGCCCCAGCATTTT	CASSPVRGHQPQHF
NA	TRBV9	NA	TRBJ1-3	TGTGCCAGCAGCATTCAGGGGCTCGCTGGAAACACCATATATTTT	CASSIQGLAGNTIYF
few	TRBV6-5	TRBD1	TRBJ2-7	TGTGCCAGCAGTCCCCGGACAGGCCGCTACGAGCAGTACTTC	CASSPRTGRYEQYF
many	TRBV4-2	TRBD1	TRBJ2-7	TGTGCCAGCAGCCAAGGGGACAGCAAAAGCTCCTACGAGCAGTACTTC	CASSQGDSKSSYEQYF
few	TRBV15	NA	TRBJ1-1	TGTGCCACCAGCAGAGATCGTCAGGTGGGCGCTGAAGCTTTCTTT	CATSRDRQVGAEAFF
NA	TRBV19	NA	TRBJ2-4	TGTGCCAGTAGTACCGGTACAGGTCAGAACATTCAGTACTTC	CASSTGTGQNIQYF
few	TRBV6-1	NA	TRBJ1-1	TGTGCCAGCAGTGACCAGGGAGAAGCTTTCTTT	CASSDQGEAFF
few	TRBV7-8	NA	TRBJ1-1	TGTGCCAGCAGCTTAACTGACAGCGGTAACACTGAAGCTTTCTTT	CASSLTDSGNTEAFF
once	TRBV15	NA	TRBJ2-1	TGTGCCACCAGCAGAGATGTACTGTCGGCAGTGACTAACAATGAGCAGTTCTTC	CATSRDVLSAVTNNEQFF
NA	TRBV10-3	NA	TRBJ2-2	TGTGCCATCTCCGATAGTTTTATCGCGAACACCGGGGAGCTGTTTTTT	CAISDSFIANTGELFF
NA	TRBV6-2/TRBV6-3	TRBD2	TRBJ2-7	TGTGCCAGCAGTTACTCGGGAGGGAACTACGAGCAGTACTTC	CASSYSGGNYEQYF
NA	TRBV7-9	TRBD1	TRBJ1-2	TGTGCCAGCAGCAGGCCGGGACAGGAGAACCATGGCTACACCTTC	CASSRPGQENHGYTF
NA	TRBV28	TRBD2	TRBJ2-5	TGTGCCAGCAGTTTATATCGGGGAGGGGAGACCCAGTACTTC	CASSLYRGGETQYF
NA	TRBV27	NA	TRBJ1-6	TGTGCCAGCAGTTTGGAAGGGTGGGGTAATTCACCCCTCCACTTT	CASSLEGWGNSPLHF
NA	TRBV4-2	NA	TRBJ2-7	TGTGCCAGCAGCCAAGGACAGCCAAAAAGCTCCTACGAGCAGTACTTC	CASSQGQPKSSYEQYF
NA	TRBV4-2	TRBD1	TRBJ1-1	TGTGCCAGCAGCCAAAAACAGGGGGAATACACTGAAGCTTTCTTT	CASSQKQGEYTEAFF
NA	TRBV19	TRBD2	TRBJ2-7	TGTGCCAGTAGTCCAGCGCCGACTAGCGGGAGGACCTACGAGCAGTACTTC	CASSPAPTSGRTYEQYF
few	TRBV7-8	NA	TRBJ2-1	TGTGCCAGCAGAATTAGCGGAGCTAATGAGCAGTTCTTC	CASRISGANEQFF